This passage covers 23 T cell receptor beta chains from one sample sequenced in a study of CD8 T cells in Susac syndrome. When the RNA was reverse transcribed, random hexamers were used with an input of roughly 0.45 to 1 ug. TCRdb itself ran the immunoSEQ multiplex PCR reads through MiXCR, one entry per CDR3 protein. The sample gives some 160,000 distinct CDR3 sequences, about 90% of which show up once; about 0.073% is in the top ten. Material: CD4+ T cells from PBMCs. The receptors stem from a human donor in good health.

The chain is built from TRBV30 and TRBJ1-2; D uncertain. The CDR3 is 13 residues long. Per germline, CDR1 GTSNPN and CDR2 SVGIG (reference sequence). Trimming left V 0 bases short and J 8 bases short, with 13 bases between. The CDR3 sequence is CAWSVYSRSGYTF. CDR3 DNA: TGTGCCTGGAGTGTATACTCACGTAGCGGCTACACCTTC. Looking up the rest from reference TRBV30 and TRBJ1-2 gives the full variable domain: SQTIHQWPATLVQPVGSPLSLECTVEGTSNPNLYWYRQAAGRGLQLLFYSVGIGQISSEVPQNLSASRPQDRQFILSSKKLLLSDSGFYLCAWSVYSRSGYTFGSGTRLTVV.

This chain links TRBV19 with TRBJ1-1, with no clear D. The V and J ends lost 2 bases and 0 bases respectively, with 7 bases between them. The CDR3 spans 14 residues. The V gene's germline CDR1 is LNHDA and CDR2 SQIVND (reference sequence). CDR3 amino acids: CASSIKFMNTEAFF. The CDR3, as DNA: TGTGCCAGTAGTATAAAGTTCATGAACACTGAAGCTTTCTTT.

The chain uses TRBV20-1 and TRBJ2-1, with TRBD2 as a possible D gene (5 bases). Germline CDR1 and CDR2: DFQATT and SNEGSKA (reference sequence). V dropped 3 bases and J dropped 2 bases, with 8 bases sitting between them. CDR3 length: 13 residues. As DNA, the CDR3 is TGCAGTGCTAGGGTGGGAGCCTACAATGAGCAGTTCTTC. It specifies CSARVGAYNEQFF.

V is TRBV19 and J is TRBJ1-2; no firm D call. The germline V gene has CDR1 LNHDA and CDR2 SQIVND (reference sequence). V was clipped by 4 bases and J by 2 bases, with 11 bases between them. The CDR3 runs 14 residues. CDR3 loop: CASSNIGLNYGYTF. CDR3 DNA: TGTGCCAGTAGTAATATCGGACTAAACTATGGCTACACCTTC.

The chain is built from TRBV4-1 and TRBJ1-5; D is uncertain. Germline-derived CDR1 and CDR2 are MGHRA and YSYEKL. The V gene lost 1 base and the J gene lost 0 bases, with 10 bases spanning the gap. There are 16 residues in the CDR3. CDR3: CASSQVLAPSNQPQHF. The CDR3 bases are TGCGCCAGCAGCCAAGTTTTGGCACCTAGCAATCAGCCCCAGCATTTT.

As for this clonotype: One end of the junction does not line up with germline, which may come from a read error. The chain has TRBV2 and TRBJ2-7, with a tentative D call TRBD1 (6 bases). The V gene's germline CDR1 is SNHLY and CDR2 FYNNEI. The CDR3 consists of 14 residues. The CDR3 loop reads CASSEAGVAYEQYF. The CDR3 nucleotides are TGTGCCAGTAGTGAAGCAGGGGTCGCCTACGAGCAGTACTTC.

The V gene is TRBV7-2, the J gene TRBJ1-1, with a weak D call TRBD1 (6 bases). CDR1 is SGHTA and CDR2 is FQGNSA in the germline V gene. V lost 2 bases and J 1 base, leaving 23 bases between the germline ends. The CDR3 consists of 19 residues. For the CDR3, the DNA is TGTGCCAGCAGCTTAAACCCCTGGGGGCTGGGAACGCCGAACACTGAAGCTTTCTTT. Amino acids: CASSLNPWGLGTPNTEAFF.

This sequence joins TRBV20-1 and TRBJ1-1, with D perhaps TRBD1 (5 bases). Germline V gives CDR1 DFQATT, CDR2 SNEGSKA (reference sequence). V was trimmed by 2 bases and J by 4 bases, leaving 11 bases between them. The CDR3 sequence is 13 residues long. CDR3 protein: CSARKGVGTEAFF. The CDR3 DNA reads as TGCAGTGCTAGAAAAGGGGTTGGCACTGAAGCTTTCTTT.

The chain links TRBV6-1 to TRBJ1-1; no reliable D call. The germline gives CDR1 MNHNS, CDR2 SASEGT. The CDR3 contains 13 residues. Between the trimmed V and J ends, which lost 3 bases and 2 bases, there was a span of 7 bases. The CDR3 is CASSDHLNTEAFF. The CDR3 DNA reads as TGTGCCAGCAGTGACCACCTTAACACTGAAGCTTTCTTT.

In this sample, this clonotype turned up once. The chain carries TRBV30 and TRBJ1-1; D gene ambiguous. CDR1 is GTSNPN, CDR2 SVGIG, per germline (reference sequence). The germline V and J ends were trimmed by 2 bases and 6 bases, with 7 bases remaining between them. The CDR3 has 11 residues. The CDR3 nucleotides are TGTGCCTGGAGTTGGGAGTCTGAAGCTTTCTTT. Encoded protein: CAWSWESEAFF.

The rearrangement uses TRBV5-1 and TRBJ2-1; D not resolved. The germline CDR1 and CDR2 sequences are SGHRS and YFSETQ. The CDR3 extends over 15 amino acids. Trimming took off 0 bases at V and 7 bases at J, with 14 bases between the two ends. CDR3: CASSLELVAPNEQFF. The CDR3 DNA reads TGCGCCAGCAGCTTGGAGTTAGTCGCCCCTAATGAGCAGTTCTTC.

The rearrangement uses TRBV7-2 and TRBJ2-1, with D possibly matching TRBD2 (6 bases). Per germline, CDR1 SGHTA and CDR2 FQGNSA. With 9 bases removed from V and 3 bases from J, the gap between germline ends came to 21 bases. This CDR3 is 16 amino acids long. CDR3 loop: CASQRGSGGFYNEQFF. The CDR3 DNA follows: TGTGCCAGTCAAAGGGGTAGCGGAGGATTCTACAATGAGCAGTTCTTC.

The V gene is TRBV29-1, the J gene TRBJ1-1; D might be TRBD1 (6 bases). There are 15 residues in the CDR3. V lost 7 bases and J 0 bases, leaving 18 bases between the germline ends. The V gene's germline CDR1 is SQVTM and CDR2 ANQGSEA. The CDR3 protein is CSDPPDSEMNTEAFF. CDR3 in DNA: TGCAGCGACCCCCCGGACAGCGAGATGAACACTGAAGCTTTCTTT. The full variable domain, completed using reference TRBV29-1 and TRBJ1-1, is SAVISQKPSRDICQRGTSLTIQCQVDSQVTMMFWYRQQPGQSLTLIATANQGSEATYESGFVIDKFPISRPNLTFSTLTVSNMSPEDSSIYLCSDPPDSEMNTEAFFGQGTRLTVV.

CDR3 DNA sequence: TGTGCCAGCAGCGGGACTAGCGGGAGGGCCCGGGAGACCCAGTACTTC. It translates to CASSGTSGRARETQYF. V gene TRBV9 combines with J gene TRBJ2-5, with 15 bases aligning to TRBD2. This CDR3 spans 16 amino acids. Germline-derived CDR1 and CDR2 are SGDLS and YYNGEE. The V segment lost 3 bases and the J segment 5 bases; nucleotides outside the gene matches: 5.

The chain recombines TRBV23-1 with TRBJ2-2; TRBD1 aligns across 8 bases. TRBV23-1 falls under the ORF class, with uncertain function. This CDR3 is 16 amino acids long. The V segment lost 1 base and the J segment 1 base; nucleotides outside the gene matches: 2. This chain's CDR3 is CASSQFGQGNTGELFF. In nucleotides, the CDR3 is TGCGCCAGCAGTCAATTCGGACAGGGGAACACCGGGGAGCTGTTTTTT.

The chain carries TRBV5-1 and TRBJ2-3; a possible D gene is TRBD1 (6 bases). The CDR3 covers 15 residues. In germline, CDR1 is SGHRS, CDR2 YFSETQ. The ends were cut back, 5 bases at V and 3 bases at J, with 16 bases in the middle. CDR3 region: CASRPQGGRTDTQYF. Here the CDR3 DNA reads TGCGCCAGCAGGCCACAGGGCGGACGGACAGATACGCAGTATTTT. The complete variable domain, with remaining parts taken from reference TRBV5-1 and TRBJ2-3, reads KAGVTQTPRYLIKTRGQQVTLSCSPISGHRSVSWYQQTPGQGLQFLFEYFSETQRNKGNFPGRFSGRQFSNSRSEMNVSTLELGDSALYLCASRPQGGRTDTQYFGPGTRLTVL.

The rearrangement uses TRBV11-2 and TRBJ2-5; 7 bases line up with TRBD1. The CDR3 has 13 residues. The J segment lost 6 bases and the V segment lost 4 bases, leaving 5 bases of the junction unmatched. Germline V gene data show CDR1 as SGHAT and CDR2 as FQNNGV. Here the CDR3 DNA reads TGTGCCAGCAGCTACGACAGGGTTAAGACCCAGTACTTC. This translates into CASSYDRVKTQYF.

The J gene is TRBJ2-2, the V gene TRBV24-1; the D is unclear. CDR1 and CDR2 (germline): KGHDR, SFDVKD. V was cut by 3 bases and J by 0 bases, with 7 bases left in between. The CDR3 sequence is 15 residues long. The CDR3, as DNA: TGTGCCACCAGTGATAACACAGCGAACACCGGGGAGCTGTTTTTT. Encoded protein: CATSDNTANTGELFF.

CDR3 nucleotide sequence: TGCAGTGCTAGCCGACCGACTAGCGGGCAAGAGACCCAGTACTTC. The encoded protein is CSASRPTSGQETQYF. The V call is TRBV20-1, the J call TRBJ2-5; 10 positions match TRBD2. Germline trimming cut 3 bases from V and 2 bases from J; bases unmatched to any gene: 6. This CDR3 is 15 amino acids long. Germline-derived CDR1 and CDR2 are DFQATT and SNEGSKA (reference sequence).

The chain links TRBV19 to TRBJ2-3; D is possibly TRBD2 (5 bases). Trimming took 5 bases from V and 4 from J, leaving 10 bases between them. CDR3 length: 13 amino acids. Germline-derived CDR1 and CDR2 are LNHDA and SQIVND (reference sequence). Written as DNA, the CDR3 is TGTGCCAGTAGTTCCACTAGGGCAGATACGCAGTATTTT. This translates into CASSSTRADTQYF.

The chain uses TRBV6-1 and TRBJ2-7, with 10 bases matching TRBD1. J gave up 0 bases and V 7 bases, and 12 bases lay outside the gene matches. Germline CDR1 is MNHNS and CDR2 is SASEGT. The CDR3 is made up of 17 amino acids. The CDR3 here is CASTPGQGSSSSYEQYF. CDR3 nucleotide sequence: TGTGCCAGCACTCCGGGACAGGGGTCCTCGAGCTCCTACGAGCAGTACTTC.

The rearrangement uses TRBV28 and TRBJ2-5, with 8 bases matching TRBD1. This CDR3 has 14 amino acids. From germline, CDR1 is MDHEN and CDR2 SYDVKM. J lost 5 bases, V lost 3 bases, and 5 bases had no gene match. The CDR3 DNA reads as TGTGCCAGCAGTTTGACAGGGGATTTGGAGACCCAGTACTTC. Its translation: CASSLTGDLETQYF. Full variable domain (outside the CDR3, taken from reference TRBV28 and TRBJ2-5): DVKVTQSSRYLVKRTGEKVFLECVQDMDHENMFWYRQDPGLGLRLIYFSYDVKMKEKGDIPEGYSVSREKKERFSLILESASTNQTSMYLCASSLTGDLETQYFGPGTRLLVL.

This chain links TRBV20-1 with TRBJ1-5; no clear D. The CDR3 consists of 15 residues. Germline CDR1 is DFQATT and CDR2 is SNEGSKA (reference sequence). With 0 bases removed from V and 2 bases from J, the gap between germline ends came to 11 bases. This CDR3 reads CSARDRRQGNQPQHF. The CDR3 DNA reads TGCAGTGCTAGAGATCGAAGGCAGGGCAATCAGCCCCAGCATTTT.